The rows below give T cell receptor beta chains drawn from one sample of a study of OX40 agonist ivuxolimab in advanced cancers. Here immunoSEQ multiplex PCR was the method, and the copy in TCRdb shows in-frame clones only, minus some. The sample contains around 60,000 clones, around 90% of which appear only once. Sample: CD4+ or CD8+ T cells sorted from blood, taken in a trial of the OX40 agonist ivuxolimab. Every receptor here comes from an adult with an advanced solid tumor such as melanoma, head and neck, liver or kidney cancer. The CDR3 runs from the conserved cysteine through the conserved F or W. The D gene is left open where the match is weak. Clone sizes are given selectively: once, few, many, or a class where the clone is expanded.

v_gene: TRBV29-1; d_gene: TRBD1; j_gene: TRBJ2-7; abundance: NA; CDR3aa: CSVEEGRDRATYEQYF; CDR3nt: TGCAGCGTTGAAGAAGGCCGGGACAGGGCGACCTACGAGCAGTACTTC
v_gene: TRBV29-1; d_gene: TRBD2; j_gene: TRBJ2-7; abundance: few; CDR3aa: CSALTSGSGRPYEQYF; CDR3nt: TGCAGCGCACTAACCTCTGGTAGCGGGAGACCCTACGAGCAGTACTTC
v_gene: TRBV4-1; d_gene: NA; j_gene: TRBJ2-5; abundance: NA; CDR3aa: CASSQALEGPQYF; CDR3nt: TGCGCCAGCAGCCAAGCCCTGGAGGGTCCCCAGTACTTC
v_gene: TRBV9; d_gene: TRBD2; j_gene: TRBJ2-1; abundance: NA; CDR3aa: CASSPEAGGVNEQFF; CDR3nt: TGTGCCAGCAGCCCAGAAGCGGGAGGTGTGAATGAGCAGTTCTTC
v_gene: TRBV4-1; d_gene: NA; j_gene: TRBJ2-6; abundance: NA; CDR3aa: CASSQGGVPGANVLTF; CDR3nt: TGCGCCAGCAGCCAAGGGGGGGTCCCTGGGGCCAACGTCCTGACTTTC
v_gene: TRBV28; d_gene: NA; j_gene: TRBJ2-7; abundance: NA; CDR3aa: CASSPRQARSYEQYF; CDR3nt: TGTGCCAGCAGCCCCCGACAGGCCCGCTCCTACGAGCAGTACTTC
v_gene: TRBV7-9; d_gene: NA; j_gene: TRBJ2-7; abundance: NA; CDR3aa: CASSPEASHYEQYF; CDR3nt: TGTGCCAGCAGCCCAGAAGCATCCCACTACGAGCAGTACTTC
v_gene: TRBV5-1; d_gene: NA; j_gene: TRBJ1-1; abundance: NA; CDR3aa: CASSLNGAMNTEAFF; CDR3nt: TGCGCCAGCAGCTTGAATGGGGCGATGAACACTGAAGCTTTCTTT
v_gene: TRBV15; d_gene: NA; j_gene: TRBJ2-5; abundance: NA; CDR3aa: CATSPPFEPQYF; CDR3nt: TGTGCCACCAGCCCCCCATTTGAGCCCCAGTACTTC
v_gene: TRBV6-6; d_gene: NA; j_gene: TRBJ2-7; abundance: once; CDR3aa: CASSYSDVYEQYF; CDR3nt: TGTGCCAGCAGTTACTCTGATGTCTACGAGCAGTACTTC
v_gene: TRBV5-1; d_gene: TRBD2; j_gene: TRBJ2-2; abundance: NA; CDR3aa: CASSLVGTSGTGELFF; CDR3nt: TGCGCCAGCAGCTTGGTTGGGACTAGCGGGACCGGGGAGCTGTTTTTT
v_gene: TRBV30; d_gene: TRBD2; j_gene: TRBJ2-3; abundance: NA; CDR3aa: CAWWASGRYTDTQYF; CDR3nt: TGTGCCTGGTGGGCTAGCGGGAGGTATACAGATACGCAGTATTTT
v_gene: TRBV7-8; d_gene: TRBD2; j_gene: TRBJ2-2; abundance: NA; CDR3aa: CASSAAGVYTGELFF; CDR3nt: TGTGCCAGCAGCGCGGCGGGAGTTTACACCGGGGAGCTGTTTTTT
v_gene: TRBV2; d_gene: TRBD1; j_gene: TRBJ1-5; abundance: NA; CDR3aa: CASGQGGYQPQHF; CDR3nt: TGTGCCAGTGGACAGGGGGGGTATCAGCCCCAGCATTTT
v_gene: TRBV5-1; d_gene: TRBD2; j_gene: TRBJ2-1; abundance: NA; CDR3aa: CASSFHSGRANNEQFF; CDR3nt: TGCGCCAGCAGCTTCCATAGCGGGAGGGCTAACAATGAGCAGTTCTTC
v_gene: TRBV7-9; d_gene: NA; j_gene: TRBJ2-7; abundance: NA; CDR3aa: CASRAGYEQYF; CDR3nt: TGTGCCAGCAGAGCGGGCTACGAGCAGTACTTC
v_gene: TRBV30; d_gene: NA; j_gene: TRBJ1-1; abundance: few; CDR3aa: CAWRRNTEAFF; CDR3nt: TGTGCCTGGAGGAGGAACACTGAAGCTTTCTTT
v_gene: TRBV6-6; d_gene: NA; j_gene: TRBJ1-2; abundance: NA; CDR3aa: CASSYSQGATF; CDR3nt: TGTGCCAGCAGTTACTCTCAGGGAGCCACCTTC
v_gene: TRBV4-3; d_gene: TRBD2; j_gene: TRBJ2-1; abundance: NA; CDR3aa: CASSHLTSPNNEQFF; CDR3nt: TGCGCCAGCAGCCACCTGACTAGCCCCAACAATGAGCAGTTCTTC